Below, 17 T cell receptor beta chains from the same sample are listed, as sequenced in a study of blood T cells in healthy people across ages. Primed by a sample-barcoded 5' primer and a J-beta primer mix, a second PCR proceeded for about 6 to 12 cycles. TCRdb re-called the 5' RACE reads through MiXCR, storing one row per CDR3 protein. In the table there are 780,000 or so distinct CDR3 sequences, about 61% of which are singletons. Input material: blood. All receptors come from a man aged 40-49 years in good health.

This clonotype turned up a few times. The V gene is TRBV29-1, the J gene TRBJ2-3, with D unclear. Trimming took 3 bases from V and 1 from J, leaving 8 bases between them. The CDR3 sequence is 13 residues long. In germline, CDR1 is SQVTM, CDR2 ANQGSEA. The CDR3 DNA sequence: TGCAGCGTTGAGCTTAGAGGCACAGATACGCAGTATTTT. Its translation: CSVELRGTDTQYF.

The chain recombines TRBV27 with TRBJ1-5; the match to TRBD1 covers 7 bases. CDR1 is MNHEY, CDR2 SMNVEV, per germline (reference sequence). With V trimmed by 9 bases and J by 5 bases, 4 bases remained unmatched. This CDR3 is 12 amino acids long. The CDR3 DNA reads as TGTGCCAGTCAGGGGGGGGATCAGCCCCAGCATTTT. Protein product: CASQGGDQPQHF.

V is TRBV11-3 and J is TRBJ1-2, with D unresolved. The CDR3 has 13 residues. Germline V gene sequence: CDR1 SGHNT, CDR2 YENEEA. Trimming shortened V by 5 bases and J by 6 bases, and 13 bases separated the two germline ends. DNA for the CDR3: TGTGCCAGCAGCCCCCGCGAGGAAAATGGCTACACCTTC. This gives the protein CASSPREENGYTF.

This clonotype was detected a few times. The J gene is TRBJ1-2, the V gene TRBV20-1, with D perhaps TRBD1 (5 bases). CDR3 length: 12 amino acids. V was shortened by 6 bases and J by 4 bases, with 12 bases between the two germline ends. Germline-derived CDR1 and CDR2 are DFQATT and SNEGSKA (reference sequence). The CDR3 reads CSAPGGSYGYTF. For the CDR3, the DNA is TGCAGTGCCCCCGGGGGGAGCTATGGCTACACCTTC.

This clonotype was seen more than once but under ten times. The chain employs TRBV11-2 and TRBJ2-3; 14 nucleotides match TRBD2. Germline V gene lookup returns CDR1 SGHAT and CDR2 FQNNGV. CDR3 length equals 19 residues. V lost 3 bases and J lost 6; bases outside the gene matches: 14. The CDR3 sequence: CASSFGTSGGSGMVDTQYF. CDR3 in DNA: TGTGCCAGCAGCTTCGGGACTAGCGGGGGATCCGGTATGGTGGATACGCAGTATTTT.

A remark on this clonotype: An end of the junction differs from the germline gene, which may be a read error. The chain recombines TRBV12-3 or TRBV12-4 with TRBJ2-1; D is unclear. This CDR3 contains 13 residues. DNA for the CDR3: TGTGCCGGCAGTAAACTCACAGCCTCGGAGCAGTTCTTC. It translates to CAGSKLTASEQFF.

This clonotype was seen a single time. This chain joins TRBV20-1 and TRBJ1-4, with 7 bases matching TRBD1. Germline CDR1 is DFQATT and CDR2 is SNEGSKA (reference sequence). Germline trimming cut 6 bases from V and 3 bases from J; bases unmatched to any gene: 10. CDR3 length equals 15 residues. CDR3 DNA sequence: TGCAGTGCAAAAAATCCGGGACAGCCTAATGAAAAACTGTTTTTT. Translated: CSAKNPGQPNEKLFF.

Here the CDR3 DNA reads TGTGCCAGCAGCCGTAGCGGGATCTTTTACGAGCAGTACTTC. Its translation: CASSRSGIFYEQYF. The V and J genes are TRBV11-3 and TRBJ2-4, with 8 positions matching TRBD2. The DNA matches TRBJ2-7 better at its end, which makes the J call doubtful. Germline V CDR1 and CDR2: SGHNT, YENEEA. The CDR3 runs 14 residues.

This sequence joins TRBV3-1 and TRBJ1-6; tentative D call: TRBD1 (5 bases). The CDR3 is made up of 15 amino acids. Trimming left V 1 base short and J 9 bases short, with 13 bases between. Looked up from germline, CDR1 is LGHDT and CDR2 is YNNKEL (reference sequence). The DNA for the CDR3 is TGTGCCAGCAGCCAAGTGGACAACGCGGGTTCACCCCTCCACTTT. It encodes CASSQVDNAGSPLHF.

This clonotype appeared a few times. The J gene is TRBJ1-5, the V gene TRBV28; 7 bases match TRBD1. Germline V gene data show CDR1 as MDHEN and CDR2 as SYDVKM. The CDR3 has 14 residues. After removal of 6 bases from V and 5 bases from J, the junction contained 7 bases not matched to a gene. The CDR3 region is CASRPGQSYQPQHF. CDR3 nucleotide sequence: TGTGCCAGCAGGCCGGGACAGTCTTATCAGCCCCAGCATTTT.

This clonotype was picked up one time. The chain links TRBV5-5 to TRBJ1-4; D not certain. Germline values: CDR1 SGHKS, CDR2 YYEKEE (reference sequence). CDR3 length: 16 amino acids. With 1 base removed from V and 12 bases from J, the gap between germline ends came to 22 bases. CDR3 in amino acids: CASSLRGGLDPGELFF. The CDR3 nucleotides read TGTGCCAGCAGCTTGCGAGGCGGGTTGGACCCCGGAGAACTGTTTTTT.

The chain has TRBV5-1 and TRBJ2-5; D might be TRBD1 (6 bases). The V gene lost 1 base and the J gene lost 0 bases, with 10 bases spanning the gap. Germline values: CDR1 SGHRS, CDR2 YFSETQ. The CDR3 contains 15 residues. CDR3 loop: CASSLNRGNQETQYF. The CDR3 bases are TGCGCCAGCAGCTTGAATAGGGGGAACCAAGAGACCCAGTACTTC.

This sequence joins TRBV19 and TRBJ2-5, with D possibly TRBD1 on 7 matching bases. The DNA matches TRBJ2-7 better at its end, which makes the J call doubtful. The CDR3 length is 15 residues. The germline CDR1 and CDR2 sequences are LNHDA and SQIVND (reference sequence). CDR3 nucleotide sequence: TGTGCCAGTAGCCAGGGGGGCGCCTCTGCCTACGAGCAGTACTTC. Encoded protein: CASSQGGASAYEQYF.

V usage is TRBV12-3 or TRBV12-4 and J usage is TRBJ2-5; D is undetermined. CDR3 length equals 14 residues. The ends were cut back, 6 bases at V and 1 base at J, with 12 bases in the middle. CDR3 sequence (DNA): TGTGCCAGCAGCACTGTGGGATTCCAAGAGACCCAGTACTTC. Its translation: CASSTVGFQETQYF.

The chain recombines TRBV28 with TRBJ2-7, with 10 bases lining up with TRBD2. The CDR3 covers 12 residues. The germline V gene has CDR1 MDHEN and CDR2 SYDVKM. J lost 4 bases, V lost 7 bases, and 1 base had no gene match. The CDR3 reads CASTSGRYEQYF. The CDR3 nucleotides read TGTGCCAGCACTAGCGGGAGATACGAGCAGTACTTC.

The chain recombines TRBV7-6 with TRBJ2-4; TRBD2 aligns across 7 bases. The DNA matches TRBJ2-7 better at its end, which makes the J call doubtful. Looked up from germline, CDR1 is SGHVS and CDR2 is FNYEAQ. The CDR3 totals 15 residues. DNA of the CDR3: TGTGCCAGCAGCCAAAACCACGGGGGGTTCTACGAGCAGTACTTC. Residues: CASSQNHGGFYEQYF.

This clonotype occurred many times. The V and J genes are TRBV2 and TRBJ2-3; 13 bases map to TRBD2. CDR3 length equals 16 residues. J gave up 1 base and V 7 bases, and 5 bases lay outside the gene matches. Looked up from germline, CDR1 is SNHLY and CDR2 is FYNNEI. CDR3 residues: CASTPGTSGGTDTQYF. CDR3 nucleotide sequence: TGTGCCAGCACCCCCGGGACTAGCGGGGGCACAGATACGCAGTATTTT.